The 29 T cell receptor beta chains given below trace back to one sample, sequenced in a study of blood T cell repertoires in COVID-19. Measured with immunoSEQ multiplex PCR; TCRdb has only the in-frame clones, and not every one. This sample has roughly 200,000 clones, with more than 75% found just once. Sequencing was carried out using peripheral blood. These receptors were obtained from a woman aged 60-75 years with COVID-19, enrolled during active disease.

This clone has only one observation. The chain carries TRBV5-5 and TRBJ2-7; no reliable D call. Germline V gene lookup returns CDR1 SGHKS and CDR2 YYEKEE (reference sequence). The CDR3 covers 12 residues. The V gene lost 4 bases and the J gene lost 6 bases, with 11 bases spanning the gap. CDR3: CASSLSGGEQYF. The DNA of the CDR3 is TGTGCCAGCAGCCTTTCAGGTGGCGAGCAGTACTTC.

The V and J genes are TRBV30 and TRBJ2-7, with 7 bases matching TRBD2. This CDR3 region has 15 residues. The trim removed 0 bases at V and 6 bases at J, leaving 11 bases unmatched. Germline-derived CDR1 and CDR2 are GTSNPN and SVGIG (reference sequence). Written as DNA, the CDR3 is TGTGCCTGGAGTGTCTTGGCGGGAGCGATCGGCGAGCAGTACTTC. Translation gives CAWSVLAGAIGEQYF. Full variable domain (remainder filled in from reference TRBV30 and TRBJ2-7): SQTIHQWPATLVQPVGSPLSLECTVEGTSNPNLYWYRQAAGRGLQLLFYSVGIGQISSEVPQNLSASRPQDRQFILSSKKLLLSDSGFYLCAWSVLAGAIGEQYFGPGTRLTVT.

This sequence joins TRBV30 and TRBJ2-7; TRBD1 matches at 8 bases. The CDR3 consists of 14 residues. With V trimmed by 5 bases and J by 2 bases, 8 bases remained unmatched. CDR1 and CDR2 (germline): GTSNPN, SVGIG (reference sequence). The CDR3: CAWGGQAWTYEQYF. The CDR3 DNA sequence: TGTGCCTGGGGGGGACAGGCATGGACCTACGAGCAGTACTTC.

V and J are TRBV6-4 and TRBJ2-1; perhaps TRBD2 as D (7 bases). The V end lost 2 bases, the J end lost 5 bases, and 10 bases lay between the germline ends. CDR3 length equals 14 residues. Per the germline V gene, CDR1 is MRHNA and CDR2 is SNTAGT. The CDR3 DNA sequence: TGTGCCAGCAGTGACGGGGGGGCCAACAATGAGCAGTTCTTC. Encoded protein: CASSDGGANNEQFF.

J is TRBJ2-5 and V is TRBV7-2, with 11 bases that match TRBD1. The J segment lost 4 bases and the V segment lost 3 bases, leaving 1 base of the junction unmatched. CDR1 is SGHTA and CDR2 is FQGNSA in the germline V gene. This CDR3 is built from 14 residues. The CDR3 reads CASSLDRGRETQYF. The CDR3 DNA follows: TGTGCCAGCAGCTTGGACAGGGGGCGAGAGACCCAGTACTTC.

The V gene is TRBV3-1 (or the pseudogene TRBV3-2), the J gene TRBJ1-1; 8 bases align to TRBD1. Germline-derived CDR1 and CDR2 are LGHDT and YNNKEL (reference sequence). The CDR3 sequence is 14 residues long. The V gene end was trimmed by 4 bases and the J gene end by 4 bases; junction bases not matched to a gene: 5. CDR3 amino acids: CASSRTGRGTEAFF. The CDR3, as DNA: TGTGCCAGCAGCCGGACAGGGAGGGGCACTGAAGCTTTCTTT.

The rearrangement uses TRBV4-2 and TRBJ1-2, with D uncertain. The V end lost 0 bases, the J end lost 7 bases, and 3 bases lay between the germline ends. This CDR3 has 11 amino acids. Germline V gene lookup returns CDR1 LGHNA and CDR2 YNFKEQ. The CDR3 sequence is CASSQDFGYTF. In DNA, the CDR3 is TGTGCCAGCAGCCAAGACTTTGGCTACACCTTC.

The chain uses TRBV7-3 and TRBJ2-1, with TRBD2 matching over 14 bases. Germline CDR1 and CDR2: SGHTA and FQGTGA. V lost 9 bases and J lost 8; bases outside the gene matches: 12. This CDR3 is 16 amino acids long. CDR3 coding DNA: TGTGCCAGTTCACTGGGGACTAGCGGGAGTTTCGATGAGCAGTTCTTC. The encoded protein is CASSLGTSGSFDEQFF.

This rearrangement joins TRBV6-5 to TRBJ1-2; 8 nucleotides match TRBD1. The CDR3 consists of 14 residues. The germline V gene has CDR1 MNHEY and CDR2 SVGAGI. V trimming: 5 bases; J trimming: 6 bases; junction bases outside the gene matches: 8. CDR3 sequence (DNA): TGTGCCAGCAGTCCGGGACAGGTTATCGATGGCTACACCTTC. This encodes CASSPGQVIDGYTF.

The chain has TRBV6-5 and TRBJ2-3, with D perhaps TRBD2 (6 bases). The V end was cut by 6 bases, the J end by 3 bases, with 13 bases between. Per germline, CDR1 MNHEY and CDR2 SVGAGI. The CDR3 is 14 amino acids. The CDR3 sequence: CASSLLASTDTQYF. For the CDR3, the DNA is TGTGCCAGCAGCCTACTAGCTTCGACAGATACGCAGTATTTT.

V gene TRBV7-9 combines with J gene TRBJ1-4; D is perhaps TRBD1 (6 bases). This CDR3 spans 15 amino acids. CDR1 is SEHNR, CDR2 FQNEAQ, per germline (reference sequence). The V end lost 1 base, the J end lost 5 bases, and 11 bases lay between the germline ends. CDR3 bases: TGTGCCAGCAGCTTAGGAGGACAGTCGAATGAAAAACTGTTTTTT. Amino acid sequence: CASSLGGQSNEKLFF.

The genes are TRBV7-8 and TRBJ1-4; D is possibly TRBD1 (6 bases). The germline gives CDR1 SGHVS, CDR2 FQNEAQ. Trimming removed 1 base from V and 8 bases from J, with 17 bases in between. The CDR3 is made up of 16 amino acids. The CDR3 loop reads CASSLGTRGSREKLFF. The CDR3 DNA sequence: TGTGCCAGCAGCTTAGGCACCAGGGGTTCTAGGGAAAAACTGTTTTTT.

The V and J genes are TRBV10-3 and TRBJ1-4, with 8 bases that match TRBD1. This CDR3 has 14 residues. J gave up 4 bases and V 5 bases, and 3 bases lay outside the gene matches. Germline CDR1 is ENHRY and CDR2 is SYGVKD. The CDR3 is CAISQQGDNEKLFF. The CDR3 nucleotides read TGTGCCATCAGTCAACAGGGGGATAATGAAAAACTGTTTTTT.

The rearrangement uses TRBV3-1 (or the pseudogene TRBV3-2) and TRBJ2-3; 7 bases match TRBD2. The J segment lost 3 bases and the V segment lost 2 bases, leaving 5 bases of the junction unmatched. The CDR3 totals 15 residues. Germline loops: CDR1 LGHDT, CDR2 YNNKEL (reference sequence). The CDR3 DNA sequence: TGTGCCAGCAGCCAACAAGGGAGGGAAACAGATACGCAGTATTTT. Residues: CASSQQGRETDTQYF.

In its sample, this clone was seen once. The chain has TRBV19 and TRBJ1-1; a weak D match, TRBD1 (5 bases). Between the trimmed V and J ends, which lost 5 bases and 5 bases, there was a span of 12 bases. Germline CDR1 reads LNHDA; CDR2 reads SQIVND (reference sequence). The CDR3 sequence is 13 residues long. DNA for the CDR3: TGTGCCAGTAGTTCCCTAGGACATACTGAAGCTTTCTTT. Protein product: CASSSLGHTEAFF.

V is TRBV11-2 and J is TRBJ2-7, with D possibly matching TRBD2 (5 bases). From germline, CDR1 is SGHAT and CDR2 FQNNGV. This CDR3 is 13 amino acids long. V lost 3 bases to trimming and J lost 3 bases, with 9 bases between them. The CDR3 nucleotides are TGTGCCAGCAGCTTGTACCGGGGCTACGAGCAGTACGTC. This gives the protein CASSLYRGYEQYV.

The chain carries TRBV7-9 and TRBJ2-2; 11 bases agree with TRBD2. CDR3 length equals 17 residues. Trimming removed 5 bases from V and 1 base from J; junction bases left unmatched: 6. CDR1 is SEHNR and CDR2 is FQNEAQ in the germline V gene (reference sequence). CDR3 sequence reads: CASSHPGLAVNTGELFF. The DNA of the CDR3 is TGTGCCAGCAGCCATCCGGGACTAGCGGTGAACACCGGGGAGCTGTTTTTT.

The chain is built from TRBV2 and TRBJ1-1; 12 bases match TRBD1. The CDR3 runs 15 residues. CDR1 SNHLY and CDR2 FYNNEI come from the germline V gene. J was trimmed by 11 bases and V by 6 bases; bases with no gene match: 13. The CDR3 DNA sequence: TGTGCCAGCAGCCTAAGGGGACAGGGGGCGTTTGGGGCTTTCTTT. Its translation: CASSLRGQGAFGAFF.

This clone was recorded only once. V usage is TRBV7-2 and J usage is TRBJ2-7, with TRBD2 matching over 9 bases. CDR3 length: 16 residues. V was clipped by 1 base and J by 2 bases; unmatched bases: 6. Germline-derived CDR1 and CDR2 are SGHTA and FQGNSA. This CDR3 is CASSLVGSGSTYEQYF. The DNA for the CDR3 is TGTGCCAGCAGCTTAGTAGGTAGCGGGAGCACCTACGAGCAGTACTTC.

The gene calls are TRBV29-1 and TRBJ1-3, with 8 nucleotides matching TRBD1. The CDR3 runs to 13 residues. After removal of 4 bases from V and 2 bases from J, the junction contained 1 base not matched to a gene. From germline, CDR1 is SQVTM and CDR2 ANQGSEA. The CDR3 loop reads CSVAGGPGNTIYF. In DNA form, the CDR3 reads TGCAGCGTTGCAGGGGGCCCTGGAAACACCATATATTTT.

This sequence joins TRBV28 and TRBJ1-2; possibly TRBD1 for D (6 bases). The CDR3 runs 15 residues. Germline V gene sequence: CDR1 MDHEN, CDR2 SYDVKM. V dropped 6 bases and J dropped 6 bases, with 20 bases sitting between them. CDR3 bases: TGTGCCAGCAGACTCCGGGACATTGGTAGGGATGGCTACACCTTC. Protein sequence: CASRLRDIGRDGYTF.

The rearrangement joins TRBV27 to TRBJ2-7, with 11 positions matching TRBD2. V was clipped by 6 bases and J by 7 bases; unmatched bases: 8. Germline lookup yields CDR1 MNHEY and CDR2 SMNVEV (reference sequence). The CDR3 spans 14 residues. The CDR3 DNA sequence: TGTGCCAGCAGAACTAGCGGGAGTTCTCGGGAGCAGTACTTC. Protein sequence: CASRTSGSSREQYF.

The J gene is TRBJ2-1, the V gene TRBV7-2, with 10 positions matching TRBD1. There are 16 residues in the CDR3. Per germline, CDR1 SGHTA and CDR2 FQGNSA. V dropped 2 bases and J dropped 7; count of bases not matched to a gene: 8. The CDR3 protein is CASSLRGQGFRNEQFF. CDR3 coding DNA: TGTGCCAGCAGCTTACGGGGACAGGGGTTTCGGAATGAGCAGTTCTTC.

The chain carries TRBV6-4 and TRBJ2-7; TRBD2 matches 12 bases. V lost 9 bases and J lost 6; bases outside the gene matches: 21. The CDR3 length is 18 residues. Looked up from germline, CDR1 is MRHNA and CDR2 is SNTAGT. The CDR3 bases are TGTGCCAGAGACGACTCTAGCGGGAGGGGGATCTCCCTGGCCGAGCAGTACTTC. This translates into CARDDSSGRGISLAEQYF.

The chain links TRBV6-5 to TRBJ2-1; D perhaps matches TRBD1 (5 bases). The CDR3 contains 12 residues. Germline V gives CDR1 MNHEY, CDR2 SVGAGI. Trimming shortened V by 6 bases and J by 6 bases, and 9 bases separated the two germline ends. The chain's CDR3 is CASRLQGNEQFF. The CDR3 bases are TGTGCCAGCAGGCTCCAGGGCAATGAGCAGTTCTTC.

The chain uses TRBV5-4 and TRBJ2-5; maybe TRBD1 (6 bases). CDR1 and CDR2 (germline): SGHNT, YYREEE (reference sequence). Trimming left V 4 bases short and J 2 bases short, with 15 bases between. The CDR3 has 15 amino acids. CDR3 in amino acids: CASSQGTQAQETQYF. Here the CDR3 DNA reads TGTGCCAGCAGCCAGGGGACCCAAGCACAAGAGACCCAGTACTTC.

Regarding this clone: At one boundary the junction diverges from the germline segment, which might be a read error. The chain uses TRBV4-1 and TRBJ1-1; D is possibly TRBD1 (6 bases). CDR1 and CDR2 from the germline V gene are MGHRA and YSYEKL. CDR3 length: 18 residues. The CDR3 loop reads CASSEEAGLGGALAEAFF. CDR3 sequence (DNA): TGCGCCAGCAGCGAAGAAGCCGGGTTGGGGGGGGCTTTGGCTGAAGCTTTCTTT.

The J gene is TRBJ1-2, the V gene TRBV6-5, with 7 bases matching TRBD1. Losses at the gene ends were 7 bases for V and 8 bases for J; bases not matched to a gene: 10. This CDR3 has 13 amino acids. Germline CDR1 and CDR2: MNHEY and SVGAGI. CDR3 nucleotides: TGTGCCAGCATTAAGGACAGGACGAGGGGCTACACCTTC. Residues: CASIKDRTRGYTF.

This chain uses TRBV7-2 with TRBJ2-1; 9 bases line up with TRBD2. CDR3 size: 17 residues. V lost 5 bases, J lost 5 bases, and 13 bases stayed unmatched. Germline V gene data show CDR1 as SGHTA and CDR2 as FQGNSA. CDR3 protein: CASSPTMSGTSHNEQFF. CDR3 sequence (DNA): TGTGCCAGCAGCCCGACGATGTCCGGGACTAGCCACAATGAGCAGTTCTTC.